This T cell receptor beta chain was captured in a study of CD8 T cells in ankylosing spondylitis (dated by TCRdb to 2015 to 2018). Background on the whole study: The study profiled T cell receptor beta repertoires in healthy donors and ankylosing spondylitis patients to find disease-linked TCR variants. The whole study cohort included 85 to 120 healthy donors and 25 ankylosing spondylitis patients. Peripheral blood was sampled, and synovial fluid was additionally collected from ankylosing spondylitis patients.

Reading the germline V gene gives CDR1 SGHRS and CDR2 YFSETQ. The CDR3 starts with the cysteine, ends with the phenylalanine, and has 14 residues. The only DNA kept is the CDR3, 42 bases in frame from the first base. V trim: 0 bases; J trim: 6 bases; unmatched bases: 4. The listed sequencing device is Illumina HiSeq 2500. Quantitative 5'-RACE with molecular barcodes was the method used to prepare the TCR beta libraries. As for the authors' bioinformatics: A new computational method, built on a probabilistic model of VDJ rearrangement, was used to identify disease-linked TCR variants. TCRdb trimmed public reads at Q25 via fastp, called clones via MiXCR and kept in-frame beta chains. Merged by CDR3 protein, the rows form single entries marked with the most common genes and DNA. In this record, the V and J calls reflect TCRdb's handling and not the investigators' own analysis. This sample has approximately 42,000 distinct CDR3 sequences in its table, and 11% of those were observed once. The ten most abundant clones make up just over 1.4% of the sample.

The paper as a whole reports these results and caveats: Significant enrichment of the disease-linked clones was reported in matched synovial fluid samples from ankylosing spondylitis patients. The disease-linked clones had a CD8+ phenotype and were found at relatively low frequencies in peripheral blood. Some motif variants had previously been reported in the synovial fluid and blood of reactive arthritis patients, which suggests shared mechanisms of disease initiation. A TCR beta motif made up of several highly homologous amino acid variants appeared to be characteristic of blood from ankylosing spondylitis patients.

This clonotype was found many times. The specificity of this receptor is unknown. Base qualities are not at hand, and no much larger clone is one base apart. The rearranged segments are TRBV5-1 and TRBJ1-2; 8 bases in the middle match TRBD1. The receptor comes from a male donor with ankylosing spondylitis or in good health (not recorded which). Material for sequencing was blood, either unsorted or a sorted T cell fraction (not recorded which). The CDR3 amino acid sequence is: CASSLEGRGHGYTF. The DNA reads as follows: TGCGCCAGCAGCTTGGAAGGCAGGGGGCATGGCTACACCTTC. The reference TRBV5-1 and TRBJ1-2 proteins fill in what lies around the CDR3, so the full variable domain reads KAGVTQTPRYLIKTRGQQVTLSCSPISGHRSVSWYQQTPGQGLQFLFEYFSETQRNKGNFPGRFSGRQFSNSRSEMNVSTLELGDSALYLCASSLEGRGHGYTFGSGTRLTVV.